A single sample gave rise to the 28 T cell receptor beta chains below, sequenced in a study of regulatory T cells in long-lasting Graves disease. With iRepertoire HTBI primers and Arm-PCR of CDR3 regions, TCR beta libraries were built. TCRdb used MiXCR to reprocess the multiplex PCR reads, holding one entry per CDR3 protein. This table has fewer than 550,000 distinct CDR3 sequences, 20% to 25% appearing once. The time point is: persistent/refractory GD, antithyroid drugs over 5 years with positive TRAb. PBMC RNA was the source of the TCR library. Sequenced here: peripheral blood mononuclear cells (PBMCs), sampled when the disease was refractory, from a patient treated with antithyroid drugs. These TCRs come from a female donor with Graves disease.

In this sample, this clonotype turned up many times. The chain recombines TRBV28 with TRBJ2-5; D tentatively fits TRBD1 or TRBD2 (5 bases each). This CDR3 spans 15 amino acids. V shed 3 bases and J shed 1 base, with 12 bases lying between them. Germline V gives CDR1 MDHEN, CDR2 SYDVKM. CDR3 in DNA: TGTGCCAGCAGTTTCCTCGGGGACGGCCAAGAGACCCAGTACTTC. Its translation is CASSFLGDGQETQYF.

This clonotype turned up a few times. This rearrangement joins TRBV7-2 to TRBJ1-1; 7 positions agree with TRBD1. Germline assignment: CDR1 SGHTA and CDR2 FQGNSA. This CDR3 comprises 15 residues. V was pared by 1 base and J by 6 bases, with 8 bases of the junction left unmatched. DNA for the CDR3: TGTGCCAGCAGCTTAGGGGGAGGAGGGGGCGCTGAAGCTTTCTTT. It is translated as CASSLGGGGGAEAFF.

This clonotype has a count of ten or more. The rearrangement links TRBV28 to TRBJ2-7; D not certain. The V gene's germline CDR1 is MDHEN and CDR2 SYDVKM. The V end was cut by 4 bases, the J end by 2 bases, with 15 bases between. The CDR3 is 15 residues long. The CDR3: CASSSVVKPTYEQYF. The CDR3 DNA follows: TGTGCCAGCAGTTCTGTAGTCAAACCAACCTACGAGCAGTACTTC.

This chain connects TRBV20-1 to TRBJ2-7, with D tentatively TRBD1 or TRBD2 (5 bases each). Trimming pared 2 bases from V and 0 bases from J, leaving 26 bases between. This CDR3 is built from 19 residues. The germline V gene has CDR1 DFQATT and CDR2 SNEGSKA (reference sequence). For the CDR3, the DNA is TGCAGTGCTAGAACGGGGCCTGGGTGGAGCGGAGGCTTCTCCTACGAGCAGTACTTC. Its translation: CSARTGPGWSGGFSYEQYF.

On this clonotype itself: This clone may be a read error of a much larger clone one base away. The CDR3 coding sequence is TGTGCCTGCAGCCAGCACCGTGACAGGCCAGAATACGAGCAGTACTTC. Its translation is CACSQHRDRPEYEQYF. The J gene is TRBJ2-7, the V gene TRBV6-2 or TRBV6-3; possible D gene TRBD1, 6 bases. Germline values: CDR1 MNHEY, CDR2 SVGEGT. CDR3 length: 16 amino acids.

This clonotype was recorded at least ten times. The chain couples TRBV2 to TRBJ1-2; D unresolved. The CDR3 spans 11 residues. The germline CDR1 and CDR2 sequences are SNHLY and FYNNEI. V lost 8 bases and J lost 3, with 7 bases in between. The CDR3 here is CASRIYYGYTF. DNA of the CDR3: TGTGCCAGCCGGATTTACTATGGCTACACCTTC.

The chain recombines TRBV13 with TRBJ1-5; no clear D. Germline-derived CDR1 and CDR2 are PRHDT and FYEKMQ (reference sequence). This CDR3 has 15 residues. V was shortened by 7 bases and J by 3 bases, with 16 bases between the two germline ends. The CDR3 sequence is CASTAVRIHNQPQHF. The DNA of the CDR3 is TGTGCCAGCACCGCGGTACGGATCCACAATCAGCCCCAGCATTTT.

This clonotype was counted many times. The chain combines TRBV7-8 with TRBJ1-6; D ambiguous. Per the germline V gene, CDR1 is SGHVS and CDR2 is FQNEAQ. The CDR3 is made up of 12 amino acids. V was clipped by 5 bases and J by 11 bases, with 10 bases between them. CDR3 coding DNA: TGTGCCAGCAGCCGCGACCCTACACCCCTCCACTTT. It encodes CASSRDPTPLHF.

This clonotype has a count of ten or more. J is TRBJ2-5 and V is TRBV11-2; D uncertain. V lost 3 bases to trimming and J lost 5 bases, with 13 bases between them. Germline CDR1 SGHAT, CDR2 FQNNGV. The CDR3 is 14 amino acids. The CDR3, as DNA: TGTGCCAGCAGCTTCGACCTCTCCCTGGAGACCCAGTACTTC. Protein: CASSFDLSLETQYF.

This clonotype was seen repeatedly, ten times or more. The chain couples TRBV11-1 to TRBJ2-5; unclear D gene. With 4 bases removed from V and 5 bases from J, the gap between germline ends came to 23 bases. Germline-derived CDR1 and CDR2 are SGHAT and FQDESV (reference sequence). The CDR3 is made up of 17 amino acids. The CDR3 coding sequence is TGTGCCAGCAGCTGGGTGACGGAAGACTTTCGTGGGGAGACCCAGTACTTC. Translated, it gives CASSWVTEDFRGETQYF.

This clonotype has a handful of counts. This chain connects TRBV7-2 to TRBJ2-4, with 9 bases identical to TRBD1. The J segment lost 8 bases and the V segment lost 2 bases, leaving 4 bases of the junction unmatched. The CDR3 is 14 residues long. Germline CDR1 reads SGHTA; CDR2 reads FQGNSA. The CDR3 protein is CASSLITGGHIQYF. CDR3 DNA sequence: TGTGCCAGCAGCTTAATTACAGGGGGCCACATTCAGTACTTC. The entire variable domain, with the rest obtained from reference TRBV7-2 and TRBJ2-4, is as follows: GAGVSQSPSNKVTEKGKDVELRCDPISGHTALYWYRQSLGQGLEFLIYFQGNSAPDKSGLPSDRFSAERTGGSVSTLTIQRTQQEDSAVYLCASSLITGGHIQYFGAGTRLSVL.

This clonotype was recorded many times. The chain has TRBV12-3 or TRBV12-4 and TRBJ2-5, with a possible D match to TRBD1 (6 bases). Trimming left V 3 bases short and J 5 bases short, with 13 bases between. The CDR3 totals 14 residues. The CDR3 DNA reads as TGTGCCAGCAGTTTGGGGGCGCTGAGCGAGACCCAGTACTTC. It translates to CASSLGALSETQYF.

This clonotype was picked up many times. In DNA, the CDR3 is TGTGCCAGTCGGCCAGGGTTTGGAAACACTGAAGCTTTCTTT. As protein: CASRPGFGNTEAFF. V gene TRBV2 combines with J gene TRBJ1-1; tentatively, D is TRBD1 (5 bases). The V and J ends lost 9 bases and 2 bases respectively, with 16 bases between them. The CDR3 loop spans 14 amino acids. CDR1 is SNHLY, CDR2 FYNNEI, per germline.

This clonotype has ten or more counts. The V and J genes are TRBV27 and TRBJ2-7, with D unclear. Germline lookup yields CDR1 MNHEY and CDR2 SMNVEV (reference sequence). The CDR3 spans 13 residues. V shed 3 bases and J shed 4 bases, with 10 bases lying between them. The CDR3 protein is CASSFAASYEQYF. DNA of the CDR3: TGTGCCAGCAGTTTTGCGGCCTCTTACGAGCAGTACTTC.

There are many counts of this clonotype. The rearrangement links TRBV6-1 to TRBJ1-2, with 7 bases that match TRBD1. V was clipped by 2 bases and J by 4 bases; unmatched bases: 7. Germline-derived CDR1 and CDR2 are MNHNS and SASEGT. The CDR3 covers 15 residues. The CDR3 sequence: CASSELAGGGYGYTF. The CDR3 coding sequence is TGTGCCAGCAGTGAACTGGCAGGGGGTGGCTATGGCTACACCTTC.

The chain couples TRBV12-3 or TRBV12-4 to TRBJ2-3; 7 bases map to TRBD2. Trimming cost V 6 bases and J 4 bases; bases outside gene matches: 13. This CDR3 spans 16 amino acids. CDR3 sequence reads: CASSGLLAATSDTQYF. As DNA, the CDR3 is TGTGCCAGCAGCGGCTTGCTAGCGGCTACTTCAGATACGCAGTATTTT.

CDR3 nucleotides: TGTGCCAGCAGCTTAGTCCCAGGGACCGGGGCCAACGTCCTGACTTTC. Protein: CASSLVPGTGANVLTF. The chain links TRBV7-2 to TRBJ2-6; D may match TRBD1 or TRBD2 (5 bases each). Trimming removed 1 base at V and 4 bases at J, with 11 bases between. Germline V CDR1 and CDR2: SGHTA, FQGNSA. CDR3 length: 16 residues.

This clonotype appeared many times. The J gene is TRBJ1-5, the V gene TRBV28; possibly TRBD1 for D (5 bases). This CDR3 region has 16 residues. V shed 6 bases and J shed 7 bases, with 22 bases lying between them. The germline CDR1 and CDR2 sequences are MDHEN and SYDVKM. The CDR3 DNA sequence: TGTGCCAGCAGACATCCGGGTGCGCAGGGATGGCAGCCCCAGCATTTT. Amino acids: CASRHPGAQGWQPQHF. The variable domain in full, with the rest retrieved from reference TRBV28 and TRBJ1-5, is DVKVTQSSRYLVKRTGEKVFLECVQDMDHENMFWYRQDPGLGLRLIYFSYDVKMKEKGDIPEGYSVSREKKERFSLILESASTNQTSMYLCASRHPGAQGWQPQHFGDGTRLSIL.

The sample holds many counts of this clonotype. This sequence joins TRBV11-3 and TRBJ2-5; the D gene could be TRBD1 or TRBD2 (6 bases each). This CDR3 has 14 amino acids. Trimming removed 5 bases from V and 4 bases from J, with 14 bases in between. The germline V gene encodes CDR1 SGHNT and CDR2 YENEEA. CDR3 loop: CASSPGGRAETQYF. The CDR3 DNA is TGTGCCAGCAGCCCCGGGGGCAGGGCAGAGACCCAGTACTTC.

The rearrangement joins TRBV6-2 or TRBV6-3 to TRBJ1-3; D remains ambiguous. The length of the CDR3 is 15 residues. Trimming took 6 bases from V and 0 from J, leaving 12 bases between them. Germline V lookup: CDR1 MNHEY, CDR2 SVGEGT. The CDR3 region is CASRLNLGSGNTIYF. The CDR3 DNA reads TGTGCCAGCAGACTAAACCTGGGCTCTGGAAACACCATATATTTT.

In this sample, this clonotype turned up many times. The gene calls are TRBV28 and TRBJ1-5, with 7 bases that match TRBD1. V was clipped by 8 bases and J by 1 base; unmatched bases: 8. CDR3 length: 15 residues. Germline V gene sequence: CDR1 MDHEN, CDR2 SYDVKM. The CDR3 region is CASADPGQSNQPQHF. Written as DNA, the CDR3 is TGTGCCAGCGCTGACCCGGGACAGAGCAATCAGCCCCAGCATTTT.

The chain recombines TRBV20-1 with TRBJ1-1; 8 bases are shared with TRBD1. The germline gives CDR1 DFQATT, CDR2 SNEGSKA (reference sequence). The ends lost 3 bases at V and 11 bases at J; junction bases unmatched: 11. The CDR3 runs 13 residues. CDR3 in amino acids: CSARTGVLRDAFF. The DNA for the CDR3 is TGCAGTGCTAGGACAGGGGTCTTGCGGGACGCTTTCTTT.

This chain links TRBV19 with TRBJ1-1; D unresolved. The germline V and J ends were trimmed by 4 bases and 3 bases, with 9 bases remaining between them. Per the germline V gene, CDR1 is LNHDA and CDR2 is SQIVND (reference sequence). This CDR3 is built from 13 residues. The CDR3 loop is CASSTHGDTEAFF. The CDR3, as DNA: TGTGCCAGTAGTACCCACGGGGACACTGAAGCTTTCTTT. Complete variable domain (other parts from reference TRBV19 and TRBJ1-1): DGGITQSPKYLFRKEGQNVTLSCEQNLNHDAMYWYRQDPGQGLRLIYYSQIVNDFQKGDIAEGYSVSREKKESFPLTVTSAQKNPTAFYLCASSTHGDTEAFFGQGTRLTVV.

This clonotype showed up many times. V and J are TRBV12-3 or TRBV12-4 and TRBJ1-5, with 7 bases fitting TRBD1. The CDR3 has 15 amino acids. The junction had 4 bases not matched to a gene; V was cut back by 5 bases and J by 0 bases. CDR3 bases: TGTGCCAGCAGTGACAGGGTTAATAGCAATCAGCCCCAGCATTTT. This sequence encodes CASSDRVNSNQPQHF.

The sample holds a few counts of this clonotype. This chain connects TRBV6-1 to TRBJ2-7; maybe TRBD1 (5 bases). Germline V gene lookup returns CDR1 MNHNS and CDR2 SASEGT. This CDR3 comprises 18 residues. V lost 6 bases to trimming and J lost 0 bases, with 24 bases between them. CDR3 in amino acids: CASRHSTGRPSLSYEQYF. The CDR3 nucleotides are TGTGCCAGCAGACACTCTACAGGACGACCTTCTCTCTCCTACGAGCAGTACTTC.

This chain links TRBV27 with TRBJ2-7; D not resolved. Trimming took 6 bases from V and 2 from J, leaving 11 bases between them. The CDR3 covers 13 residues. CDR1 and CDR2 (germline): MNHEY, SMNVEV (reference sequence). CDR3 residues: CASRIAAPYEQYF. CDR3 coding DNA: TGTGCCAGCAGAATAGCTGCTCCCTACGAGCAGTACTTC.

Many counts were recorded for this clonotype. The chain employs TRBV11-1 and TRBJ2-2, with 11 bases that match TRBD2. Germline V CDR1 and CDR2: SGHAT, FQDESV (reference sequence). The CDR3 sequence is 17 residues long. V gave up 5 bases and J gave up 4 bases; unmatched junction bases: 9. The CDR3 DNA follows: TGTGCCAGCAGCGCCCAGACTAGCGGGGCGAGCACCGGGGAGCTGTTTTTT. Its translation is CASSAQTSGASTGELFF.

In its sample, this clonotype was seen many times. The genes are TRBV28 and TRBJ2-5; D uncertain. The CDR3 contains 13 residues. Germline loops: CDR1 MDHEN, CDR2 SYDVKM. Trimming cost V 3 bases and J 2 bases, with 7 bases left between them. In DNA, the CDR3 is TGTGCCAGCAGTTTTGGGTTACAAGAGACCCAGTACTTC. The encoded protein is CASSFGLQETQYF.